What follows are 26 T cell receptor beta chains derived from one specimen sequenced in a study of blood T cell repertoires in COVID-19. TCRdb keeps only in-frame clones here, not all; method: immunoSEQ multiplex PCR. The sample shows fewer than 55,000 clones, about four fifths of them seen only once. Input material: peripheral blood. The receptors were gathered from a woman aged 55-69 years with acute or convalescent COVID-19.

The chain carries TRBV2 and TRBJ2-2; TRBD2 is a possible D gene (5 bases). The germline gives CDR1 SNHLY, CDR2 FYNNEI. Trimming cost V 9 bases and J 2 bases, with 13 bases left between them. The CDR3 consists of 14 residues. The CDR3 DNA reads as TGTGCCAGAGGACTGGCAGGCAACACCGGGGAGCTGTTTTTT. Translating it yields CARGLAGNTGELFF.

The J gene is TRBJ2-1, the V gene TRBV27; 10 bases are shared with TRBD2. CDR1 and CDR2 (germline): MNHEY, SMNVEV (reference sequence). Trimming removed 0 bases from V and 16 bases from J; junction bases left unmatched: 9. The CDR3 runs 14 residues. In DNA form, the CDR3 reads TGTGCCAGCAGTTTATCGATACCGACTAGCGGGTTCTTCTTC. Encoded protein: CASSLSIPTSGFFF.

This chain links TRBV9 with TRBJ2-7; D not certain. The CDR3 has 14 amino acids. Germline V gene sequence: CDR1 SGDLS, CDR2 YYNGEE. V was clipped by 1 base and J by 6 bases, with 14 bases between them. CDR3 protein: CASSVSSSRGEQYF. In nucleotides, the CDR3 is TGTGCCAGCAGCGTATCCAGTAGCCGTGGCGAGCAGTACTTC. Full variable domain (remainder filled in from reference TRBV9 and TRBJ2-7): DSGVTQTPKHLITATGQRVTLRCSPRSGDLSVYWYQQSLDQGLQFLIQYYNGEERAKGNILERFSAQQFPDLHSELNLSSLELGDSALYFCASSVSSSRGEQYFGPGTRLTVT.

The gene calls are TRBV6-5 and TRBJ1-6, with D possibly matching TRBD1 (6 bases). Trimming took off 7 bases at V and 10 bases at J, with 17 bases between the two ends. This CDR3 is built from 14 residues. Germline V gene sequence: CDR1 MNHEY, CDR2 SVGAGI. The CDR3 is CASTPGHPSSPLHF. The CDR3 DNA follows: TGTGCCAGCACACCGGGACACCCCTCCTCACCCCTCCACTTT.

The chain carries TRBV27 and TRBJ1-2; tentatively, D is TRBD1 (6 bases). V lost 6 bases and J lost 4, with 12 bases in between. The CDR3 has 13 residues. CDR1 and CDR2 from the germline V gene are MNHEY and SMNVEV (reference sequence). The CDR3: CASSKGGSYGYTF. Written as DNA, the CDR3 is TGTGCCAGCAGCAAGGGGGGGAGCTATGGCTACACCTTC.

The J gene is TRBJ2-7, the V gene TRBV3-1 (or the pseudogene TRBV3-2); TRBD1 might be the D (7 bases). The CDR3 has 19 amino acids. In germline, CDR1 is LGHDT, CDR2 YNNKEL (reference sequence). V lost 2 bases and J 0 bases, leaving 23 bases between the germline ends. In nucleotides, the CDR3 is TGTGCCAGCAGCCAAAGCGTAAGACAGGGACTGACCCTCTCCTACGAGCAGTACTTC. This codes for CASSQSVRQGLTLSYEQYF.

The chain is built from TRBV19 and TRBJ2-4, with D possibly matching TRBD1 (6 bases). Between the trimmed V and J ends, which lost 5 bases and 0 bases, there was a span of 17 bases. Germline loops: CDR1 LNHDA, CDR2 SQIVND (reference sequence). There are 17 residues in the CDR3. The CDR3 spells CASSRVWVGQAKNIQYF. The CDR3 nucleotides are TGTGCCAGTAGTCGAGTATGGGTGGGACAAGCCAAAAACATTCAGTACTTC.

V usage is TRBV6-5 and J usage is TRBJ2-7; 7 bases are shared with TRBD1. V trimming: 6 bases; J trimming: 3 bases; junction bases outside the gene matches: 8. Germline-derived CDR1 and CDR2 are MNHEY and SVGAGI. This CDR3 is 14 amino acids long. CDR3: CASRRTGPIYEQYF. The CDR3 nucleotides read TGTGCCAGCAGGCGGACAGGTCCGATCTACGAGCAGTACTTC.

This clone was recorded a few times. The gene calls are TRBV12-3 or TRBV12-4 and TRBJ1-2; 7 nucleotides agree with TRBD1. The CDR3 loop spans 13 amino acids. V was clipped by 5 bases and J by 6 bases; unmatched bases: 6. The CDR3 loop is CASSPLQGNGYTF. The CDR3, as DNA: TGTGCCAGCAGTCCACTACAGGGGAATGGCTACACCTTC.

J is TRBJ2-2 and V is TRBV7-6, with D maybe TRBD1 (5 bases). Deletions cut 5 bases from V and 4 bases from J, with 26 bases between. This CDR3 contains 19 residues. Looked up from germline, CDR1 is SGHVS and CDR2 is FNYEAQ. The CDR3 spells CASSLLHPGQDRRTGELFF. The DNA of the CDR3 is TGTGCCAGCAGCCTCCTCCATCCAGGGCAGGACCGTCGCACCGGGGAGCTGTTTTTT.

The CDR3 sequence: CATSRDKREGKDTQYF. In DNA, the CDR3 is TGTGCCACCAGCAGAGATAAGCGGGAGGGGAAAGATACGCAGTATTTT. This chain joins TRBV15 and TRBJ2-3; TRBD2 matches 10 bases. CDR3 length: 16 residues. Germline values: CDR1 LNHNV, CDR2 YYDKDF (reference sequence). The ends lost 0 bases at V and 5 bases at J; junction bases unmatched: 5.

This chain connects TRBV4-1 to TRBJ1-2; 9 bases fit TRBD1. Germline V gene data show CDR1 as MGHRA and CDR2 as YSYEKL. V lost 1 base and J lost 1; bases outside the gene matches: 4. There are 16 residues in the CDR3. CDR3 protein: CASSQAPTGGNYGYTF. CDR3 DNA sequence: TGCGCCAGCAGCCAAGCCCCGACAGGGGGTAACTATGGCTACACCTTC.

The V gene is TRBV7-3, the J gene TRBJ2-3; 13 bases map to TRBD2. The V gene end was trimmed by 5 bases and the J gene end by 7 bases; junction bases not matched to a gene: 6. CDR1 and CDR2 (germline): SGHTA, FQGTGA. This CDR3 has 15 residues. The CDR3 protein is CASSPTSGGAYTQYF. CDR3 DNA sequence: TGTGCCAGCAGCCCTACTAGCGGGGGGGCCTATACGCAGTATTTT.

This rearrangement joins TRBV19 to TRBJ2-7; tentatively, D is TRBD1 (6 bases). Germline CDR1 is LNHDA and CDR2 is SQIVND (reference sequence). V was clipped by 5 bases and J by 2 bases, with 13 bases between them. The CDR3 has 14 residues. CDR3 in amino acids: CASSLRTETYEQYF. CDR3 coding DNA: TGTGCCAGTAGTCTTCGGACAGAGACCTACGAGCAGTACTTC. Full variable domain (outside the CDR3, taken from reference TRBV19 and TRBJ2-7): DGGITQSPKYLFRKEGQNVTLSCEQNLNHDAMYWYRQDPGQGLRLIYYSQIVNDFQKGDIAEGYSVSREKKESFPLTVTSAQKNPTAFYLCASSLRTETYEQYFGPGTRLTVT.

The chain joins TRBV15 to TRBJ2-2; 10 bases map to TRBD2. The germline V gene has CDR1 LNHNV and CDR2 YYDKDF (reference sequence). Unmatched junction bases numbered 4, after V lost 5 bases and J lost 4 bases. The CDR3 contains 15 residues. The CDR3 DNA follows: TGTGCCACCAGCTTTGGGACTAGCGTCACCGGGGAGCTGTTTTTT. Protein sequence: CATSFGTSVTGELFF.

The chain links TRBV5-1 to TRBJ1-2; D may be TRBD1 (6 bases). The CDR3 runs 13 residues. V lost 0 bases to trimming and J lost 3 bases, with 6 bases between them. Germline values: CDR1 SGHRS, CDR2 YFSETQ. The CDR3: CASSLEGDYGYTF. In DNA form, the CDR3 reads TGCGCCAGCAGCTTGGAGGGGGACTATGGCTACACCTTC.

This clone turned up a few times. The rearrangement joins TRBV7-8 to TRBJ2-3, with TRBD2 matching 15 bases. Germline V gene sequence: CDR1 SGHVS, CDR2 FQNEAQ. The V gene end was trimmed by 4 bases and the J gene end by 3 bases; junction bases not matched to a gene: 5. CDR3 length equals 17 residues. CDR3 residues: CASSSGTSGGLTDTQYF. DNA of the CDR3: TGTGCCAGCAGCTCCGGGACTAGCGGGGGGCTGACAGATACGCAGTATTTT. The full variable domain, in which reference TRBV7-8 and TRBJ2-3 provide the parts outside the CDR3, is GAGVSQSPRYKVAKRGQDVALRCDPISGHVSLFWYQQALGQGPEFLTYFQNEAQLDKSGLPSDRFFAERPEGSVSTLKIQRTQQEDSAVYLCASSSGTSGGLTDTQYFGPGTRLTVL.

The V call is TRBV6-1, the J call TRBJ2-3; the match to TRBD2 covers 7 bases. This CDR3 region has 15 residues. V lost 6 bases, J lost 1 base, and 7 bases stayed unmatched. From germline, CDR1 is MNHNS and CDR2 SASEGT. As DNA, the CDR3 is TGTGCCAGCAGACTAACTAGCGCAGGCACAGATACGCAGTATTTT. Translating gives CASRLTSAGTDTQYF.

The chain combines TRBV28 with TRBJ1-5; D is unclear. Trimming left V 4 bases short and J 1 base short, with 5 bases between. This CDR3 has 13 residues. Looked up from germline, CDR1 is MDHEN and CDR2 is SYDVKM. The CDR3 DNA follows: TGTGCCAGCAGTTACGGGAGCAATCAGCCCCAGCATTTT. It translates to CASSYGSNQPQHF.

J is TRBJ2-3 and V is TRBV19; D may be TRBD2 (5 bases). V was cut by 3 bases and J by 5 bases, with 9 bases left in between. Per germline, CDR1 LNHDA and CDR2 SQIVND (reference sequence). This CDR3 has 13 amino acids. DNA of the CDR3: TGTGCCAGTAGTATCCGGGCGGGAGATACGCAGTATTTT. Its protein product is CASSIRAGDTQYF.

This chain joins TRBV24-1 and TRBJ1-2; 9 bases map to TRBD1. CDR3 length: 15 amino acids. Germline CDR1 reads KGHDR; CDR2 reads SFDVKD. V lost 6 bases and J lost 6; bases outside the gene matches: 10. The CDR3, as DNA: TGTGCCACCAGTTCCTCGGGACAGGGTCTTAATGGCTACACCTTC. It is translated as CATSSSGQGLNGYTF.

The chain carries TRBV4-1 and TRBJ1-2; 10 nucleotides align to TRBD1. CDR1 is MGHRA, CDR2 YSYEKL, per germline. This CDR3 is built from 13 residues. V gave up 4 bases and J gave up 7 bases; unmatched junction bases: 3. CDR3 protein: CASSPGQGFGYTF. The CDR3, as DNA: TGCGCCAGCAGCCCGGGACAGGGGTTTGGCTACACCTTC.

CDR3 region: CASSQSQGHQPQHF. The CDR3, as DNA: TGTGCCAGCAGCCAATCACAGGGGCATCAGCCCCAGCATTTT. The rearrangement joins TRBV3-1 (or the pseudogene TRBV3-2) to TRBJ1-5; 7 bases line up with TRBD1. Germline V gives CDR1 LGHDT, CDR2 YNNKEL (reference sequence). The CDR3 is made up of 14 amino acids. Losses at the gene ends were 2 bases for V and 5 bases for J; bases not matched to a gene: 3.

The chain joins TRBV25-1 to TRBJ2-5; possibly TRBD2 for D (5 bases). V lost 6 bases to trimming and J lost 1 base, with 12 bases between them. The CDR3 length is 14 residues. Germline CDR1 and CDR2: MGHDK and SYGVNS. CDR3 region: CASSGVGSQETQYF. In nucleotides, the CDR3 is TGTGCCAGCAGCGGGGTGGGGAGCCAAGAGACCCAGTACTTC.

The DNA of the CDR3 is TGCGCCAGCAGCTTGGACCCCGGGACTAGATGGCGGGAGCAGTACTTC. Its protein is CASSLDPGTRWREQYF. This chain connects TRBV5-1 to TRBJ2-7, with 8 bases aligning to TRBD2. The CDR3 sequence is 16 residues long. CDR1 and CDR2 from the germline V gene are SGHRS and YFSETQ. V lost 0 bases, J lost 7 bases, and 12 bases stayed unmatched.

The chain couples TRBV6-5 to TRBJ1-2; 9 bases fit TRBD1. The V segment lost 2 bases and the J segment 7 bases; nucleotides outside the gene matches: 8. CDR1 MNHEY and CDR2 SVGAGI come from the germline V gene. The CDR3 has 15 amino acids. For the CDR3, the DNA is TGTGCCAGCAGTTACCCCGGGACAGGGTTTGCTGGCTACACCTTC. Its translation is CASSYPGTGFAGYTF.